This is a list of T cell receptor beta chains from one sample in a study of neurological immune-mediated disorders. From the 5' RACE reads, TCRdb called clonotypes with MiXCR, one entry per CDR3 protein. Of around 70,000 distinct CDR3 sequences in the sample, approximately 5% were seen once. Sequenced sample: PBMCs. These receptor sequences come from a woman in her 70s with multiple sclerosis. Both conserved end residues are trimmed from each CDR3. The order of the fields is V gene, CDR3 length, clone size, CDR3 protein. Clone size, where shown, is once, few, many, or a class for clones that have expanded.

V: TRBV5-8
length: 16
size: NA
CDR3: ASSFPVATGGPTDTQY

V: TRBV7-9
length: 14
size: many
CDR3: ASSYGGQGNQETQY

V: TRBV27
length: 12
size: many
CDR3: ASSSDRGASIQY

V: TRBV4-3
length: 12
size: many
CDR3: ASSQWTGGYEQY

V: TRBV5-1
length: 13
size: many
CDR3: ASSLALPAQETQY

V: TRBV12-3/TRBV12-4
length: 12
size: many
CDR3: ASNSGAGTGELF

V: TRBV2
length: 9
size: few
CDR3: ASSVAGVGY

V: TRBV7-9
length: 14
size: few
CDR3: ASSAGSGTPTDTQY

V: TRBV9
length: 14
size: many
CDR3: ASSAIGLASYNEQF

V: TRBV11-2
length: 13
size: many
CDR3: ASSLDQAGVYGYT

V: TRBV11-2
length: 12
size: many
CDR3: ASRAGGSTDTQY

V: TRBV20-1
length: 13
size: many
CDR3: STQNRDTGFLRQF

V: TRBV6-5
length: 11
size: NA
CDR3: ASSNGDPGELF

V: TRBV6-1
length: 11
size: many
CDR3: ASSEGLSSGYT

V: TRBV7-2
length: 13
size: few
CDR3: ASSLGVGDRGEQF

V: TRBV29-1
length: 10
size: many
CDR3: SLVGGSDTQY

V: TRBV19
length: 14
size: medium-sized
CDR3: ASSIRAGDIPYEQY

V: TRBV7-2
length: 13
size: many
CDR3: ASSQGQLSGNTIY

V: TRBV5-1
length: 15
size: many
CDR3: ASSRSPGQGLAYEQY

V: TRBV4-1
length: 14
size: many
CDR3: ASSLRLAANQETQY

V: TRBV7-2
length: 13
size: many
CDR3: ASSFNPVLNEKLF

V: TRBV9
length: 13
size: many
CDR3: ASSPGSREGTEAF

V: TRBV10-3
length: 14
size: few
CDR3: AISEVPPTRLLGYT

V: TRBV2
length: 13
size: many
CDR3: ASRGIKYSNQPQH